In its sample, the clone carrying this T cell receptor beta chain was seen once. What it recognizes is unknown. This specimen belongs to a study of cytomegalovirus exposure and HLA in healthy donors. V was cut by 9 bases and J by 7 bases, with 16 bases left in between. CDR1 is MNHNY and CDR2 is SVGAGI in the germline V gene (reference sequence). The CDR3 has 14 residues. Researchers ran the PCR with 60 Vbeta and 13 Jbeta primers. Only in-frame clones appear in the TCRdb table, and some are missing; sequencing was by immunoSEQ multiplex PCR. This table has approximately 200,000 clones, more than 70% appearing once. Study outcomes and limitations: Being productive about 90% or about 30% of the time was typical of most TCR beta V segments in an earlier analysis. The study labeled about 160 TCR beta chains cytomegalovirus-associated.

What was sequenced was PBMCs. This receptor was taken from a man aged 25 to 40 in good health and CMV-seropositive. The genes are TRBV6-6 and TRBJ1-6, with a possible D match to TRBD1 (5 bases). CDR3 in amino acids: CASIAGNRNSPLHF. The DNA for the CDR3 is TGTGCCAGTATCGCGGGGAACAGGAATTCACCCCTCCACTTT.